This TCR beta chain was captured in a study of blood T cell repertoires in COVID-19. About the study: From the United States, Italy and Spain came samples of acute and convalescent COVID-19. T cells, B-cell-depleted T cells, or PBMCs supplied cDNA or gDNA.

The CDR3 is made up of 12 amino acids. The germline V gene encodes CDR1 MNHEY and CDR2 SMNVEV (reference sequence). V lost 6 bases, J lost 7 bases, and 10 bases lay in between. As originally analysed: How many nucleated cells were present was estimated from reference gene primer amplification. TCRdb's table, derived via immunoSEQ multiplex PCR, lists solely in-frame clones and lacks some. V and J calls and clone size are those listed in that table; D and trimming were worked out from the DNA. The sample records tens of thousands of clones, roughly 76% being singletons. The sequenced sample was peripheral blood. The gene calls are TRBV27 and TRBJ1-5; D is perhaps TRBD1 (5 bases). This clonotype was sampled from a man in his sixties or seventies with active or convalescent COVID-19. This CDR3 reads CASSPGKQPQHF. The CDR3 coding sequence is TGTGCCAGCAGCCCAGGGAAGCAGCCCCAGCATTTT.